These 6 T cell receptor beta chains share one sample of origin, sequenced in a study of patients and donors after allogeneic stem cell transplantation. TCRdb reanalysed the RT-PCR reads using MiXCR and keeps one entry per CDR3 protein. The data show 90,000 to 130,000 distinct CDR3 sequences, around 36% seen once. Sequenced material: blood, either unsorted or a sorted T cell fraction (not recorded which). These receptors all come from a human donor who was either an allogeneic HSCT recipient or a stem cell or donor lymphocyte infusion donor (not recorded which). It is not recorded whose cells these are; they may come from a transplant donor.

The rearrangement links TRBV4-3 to TRBJ2-4; either TRBD1 or TRBD2 may fit D (5 bases each). V dropped 0 bases and J dropped 4 bases, with 19 bases sitting between them. The CDR3 spans 18 residues. CDR1 LGHNA and CDR2 YSLEER come from the germline V gene. The CDR3 loop reads CASSQDPPVRGEKNIQYF. The CDR3 DNA sequence: TGCGCCAGCAGCCAAGATCCCCCCGTTCGAGGGGAAAAAAACATTCAGTACTTC.

J is TRBJ2-3 and V is TRBV9, with D hard to call. V dropped 0 bases and J dropped 3 bases, with 8 bases sitting between them. Germline V gives CDR1 SGDLS, CDR2 YYNGEE. This CDR3 has 14 residues. For the CDR3, the DNA is TGTGCCAGCAGCGTAGAGTGGGGTACAGATACGCAGTATTTT. Its translation is CASSVEWGTDTQYF.

The J gene is TRBJ2-1, the V gene TRBV6-2 or TRBV6-3; no clear D. CDR1 and CDR2 from the germline V gene are MNHEY and SVGEGT. The V gene lost 6 bases and the J gene lost 0 bases, with 12 bases spanning the gap. The CDR3 contains 15 residues. The CDR3 DNA follows: TGTGCCAGCAGCCCGGACGGAAGCTCCTACAATGAGCAGTTCTTC. It codes for CASSPDGSSYNEQFF.

This clonotype was counted a few times. The CDR3 DNA reads TGTGCCAGCAGTTCGGATGAGCAGTTCTTC. This encodes CASSSDEQFF. This chain links TRBV6-6 with TRBJ2-1, with D unresolved. Germline assignment: CDR1 MNHNY and CDR2 SVGAGI (reference sequence). This CDR3 is built from 10 residues. The V end was cut by 4 bases, the J end by 8 bases, with 3 bases between.

The V gene is TRBV5-1, the J gene TRBJ1-1; D might be TRBD1 (5 bases). Trimming took off 1 base at V and 4 bases at J, with 11 bases between the two ends. CDR1 is SGHRS and CDR2 is YFSETQ in the germline V gene. This CDR3 comprises 14 residues. The CDR3 loop reads CASSLTRGGTEAFF. For the CDR3, the DNA is TGCGCCAGCAGCTTGACCCGTGGGGGCACTGAAGCTTTCTTT. Drawing the rest from reference TRBV5-1 and TRBJ1-1, the complete variable domain is KAGVTQTPRYLIKTRGQQVTLSCSPISGHRSVSWYQQTPGQGLQFLFEYFSETQRNKGNFPGRFSGRQFSNSRSEMNVSTLELGDSALYLCASSLTRGGTEAFFGQGTRLTVV.

This clonotype showed up just a few times. V and J are TRBV7-2 and TRBJ1-2; unclear D gene. The CDR3 is 15 amino acids. Trimming removed 0 bases from V and 8 bases from J, with 16 bases in between. Germline CDR1 SGHTA, CDR2 FQGNSA. For the CDR3, the DNA is TGTGCCAGCAGCTTAGCGTGGATGAGGGAAATCGGCTACACCTTC. This gives the protein CASSLAWMREIGYTF.